The entry that follows covers one T cell receptor (beta chain) sequence. Its antigen is as yet unknown. This sample stems from a study of CD8 T cells in Susac syndrome. The CDR3 sequence is 14 residues long. V trimming: 2 bases; J trimming: 6 bases; junction bases outside the gene matches: 10. Germline assignment: CDR1 DFQATT and CDR2 SNEGSKA (reference sequence). The RNA input was roughly 0.45 to 1 ug, and it was reverse transcribed with random hexamers. It was immunoSEQ multiplex PCR that amplified TCR beta CDR3 across 54 Vbeta and 13 Jbeta. TCRdb recomputed calls from the immunoSEQ multiplex PCR reads with MiXCR, one row per CDR3 protein. The sample has around 190,000 distinct CDR3 sequences; roughly 95% are singletons. Study-level results: The authors acknowledged that their TCR sequencing and HLA analysis involved a relatively small number of individuals.

TCR beta sequencing covered blood CD8+ and CD4+ T cells. The chain joins TRBV20-1 to TRBJ2-7, with 7 positions matching TRBD1. Sequencing was performed on CD4+ T cells from PBMCs. The clonotype comes from a human donor in good health. This CDR3 reads CSARRTGSLSEQYF. CDR3 DNA: TGCAGTGCTAGACGGACAGGCTCCCTTAGCGAGCAGTACTTC.